This is a list of T cell receptor beta chains from one sample in a study of blood T cell repertoires in COVID-19. Here immunoSEQ multiplex PCR was the method, and the copy in TCRdb shows in-frame clones only, minus some. The data contain over 150,000 clones, approximately 88% of them singletons. What was sequenced was peripheral blood. The receptor source for this set is a woman aged 40 to 49 with COVID-19, enrolled during active disease. Both conserved end residues are part of each CDR3. A D gene is named only where the DNA matches it firmly. Clone size is stated in some rows and not others, as once, few, many or a class when expanded.

>TRBV29-1|.|TRBJ1-2|.
TGCAGCGTAACCGGTGGCTACACCTTC
CSVTGGYTF
>TRBV11-1|.|TRBJ2-3|TRBD2
TGTGCCAGCACTGGGAGAGGCGGGAGGGCCGCAGATACGCAGTATTTT
CASTGRGGRAADTQYF
>TRBV12-3/TRBV12-4|.|TRBJ1-1|TRBD1
TGTGCCAGCATTCGACAGGGTAACACTGAAGCTTTCTTT
CASIRQGNTEAFF
>TRBV6-5|.|TRBJ1-2|TRBD1
TGTGCCAGCAGTTTGAGAGCACAGGGGGCCAACTATGGCTACACCTTC
CASSLRAQGANYGYTF
>TRBV7-7|.|TRBJ2-7|.
TGTGCTAGCAGCCCCCACCCCGAGAGGGTTTCCTACGAGCAGTACTTC
CASSPHPERVSYEQYF
>TRBV5-1|.|TRBJ2-5|.
TGCGCCAGCAGCCCGCCCGCAGGTTGGGAGACCCAGTACTTC
CASSPPAGWETQYF
>TRBV28|.|TRBJ1-5|.
TGTGCCAGCAGTTTTACCTCACAGATCAATCAGCCCCAGCATTTT
CASSFTSQINQPQHF
>TRBV7-9|.|TRBJ2-7|TRBD1
TGTGCCAGCAGGGACAGGGACAGGGTCTACGAGCAGTACTTC
CASRDRDRVYEQYF
>TRBV2|.|TRBJ2-5|.
TGTGCCAGCAGTGAAACTCCGACTAGTGTGACCCAGTACTTC
CASSETPTSVTQYF
>TRBV6-5|.|TRBJ2-7|.
TGTGCCAGCAGCCCCAGGTGGCTGGGCTACGAGCAGTACTTC
CASSPRWLGYEQYF
>TRBV3-1/TRBV3-2|few|TRBJ2-3|TRBD2
TGTGCCAGCAGCCAAGTTTCTAGCGGGAGGGATAAGGATACGCAGTATTTT
CASSQVSSGRDKDTQYF
>TRBV11-3|.|TRBJ2-3|TRBD1
TGTGCCAGCAGCTTCAACAGGGGGAACATCCCAGATACGCAGTATTTT
CASSFNRGNIPDTQYF
>TRBV15|.|TRBJ2-7|.
TGTGCCACCAGCAGTCTGACAGGAGGCTACGAGCAGTACTTC
CATSSLTGGYEQYF
>TRBV6-5|.|TRBJ1-6|.
TGTGCCAGCAGGAACCAGGGTCCGAGTTCACCCCTCCACTTT
CASRNQGPSSPLHF
>TRBV28|.|TRBJ1-1|.
TGTGCCAGCCTTTCTGTCGGTGAAGCTTTCTTT
CASLSVGEAFF
>TRBV4-1|few|TRBJ2-7|.
TGCGCCAGCAGCGCGGGACAGTCCTACGAGCAGTACTTC
CASSAGQSYEQYF
>TRBV19|.|TRBJ1-5|.
TGTGCCAGTACCCACCTCCTGGGGAGGTCGGGCAATCAGCCCCAGCATTTT
CASTHLLGRSGNQPQHF
>TRBV27|.|TRBJ2-7|TRBD2
TGTGCCAGCAGTGGTCCCTCTCTAGCGGGAGCATTCCACGAGCAGTACTTC
CASSGPSLAGAFHEQYF
>TRBV5-1|.|TRBJ2-3|.
TGCGCCAGCAGCGAGTTAAACACAGATACGCAGTATTTT
CASSELNTDTQYF